These 3 T cell receptor beta chains were all obtained from the same sample, sequenced in a study of OX40 agonist ivuxolimab in advanced cancers. Data came from immunoSEQ multiplex PCR; TCRdb stores just in-frame clones and leaves some out. The sample holds about 61,000 clones, approximately 90% seen once. The sequenced sample was CD4+ or CD8+ T cells sorted from blood, obtained in a trial of the OX40 agonist ivuxolimab. These receptors were obtained from an adult with an advanced solid tumor such as melanoma, head and neck, liver or kidney cancer.

The chain employs TRBV16 and TRBJ1-5, with D unclear. V lost 0 bases to trimming and J lost 7 bases, with 10 bases between them. Germline CDR1 reads KGHSY; CDR2 reads FQNENV. The CDR3 is 14 amino acids. CDR3 sequence: CASSQSPVGQPQHF. CDR3 DNA: TGTGCCAGCAGCCAATCTCCGGTGGGCCAGCCCCAGCATTTT. The full variable domain, with the rest looked up from reference TRBV16 and TRBJ1-5, is GEEVAQTPKHLVRGEGQKAKLYCAPIKGHSYVFWYQQVLKNEFKFLISFQNENVFDETGMPKERFSAKCLPNSPCSLEIQATKLEDSAVYFCASSQSPVGQPQHFGDGTRLSIL.

The chain recombines TRBV28 with TRBJ2-1, with unresolved D. V dropped 5 bases and J dropped 4 bases, with 12 bases sitting between them. The CDR3 consists of 14 residues. CDR1 and CDR2 from the germline V gene are MDHEN and SYDVKM. The CDR3 reads CASSPYWNYNEQFF. The CDR3 nucleotides are TGTGCCAGCAGTCCCTACTGGAATTACAATGAGCAGTTCTTC.

The V call is TRBV2, the J call TRBJ2-1; 16 nucleotides line up with TRBD2. Germline V CDR1 and CDR2: SNHLY, FYNNEI. CDR3 length: 20 amino acids. V shed 4 bases and J 3 bases; nucleotides not matched to a gene: 12. The CDR3 DNA sequence: TGTGCCAGCAGTGGCCTTCCGGGGACTAGCGGGGGGGCCCTCTACAATGAGCAGTTCTTC. This sequence encodes CASSGLPGTSGGALYNEQFF.